The next 6 T cell receptor beta chains were all read from a single sample in a study of shared clonotypes between healthy human individuals. Some clones are missing from TCRdb's copy, which holds only in-frame ones; the method was immunoSEQ multiplex PCR. This table has millions of clones, 85% to 95% appearing once. Naive CD8 cells lacked CD45RO and underwent positive selection for CCR7, leaving out terminally differentiated effector memory CD45RA+ cells. Sequenced: naive CD8+ T cells from PBMCs. These receptors were taken from a man younger than 30 in good health. Some clones in this sample may be carry-over from other donors' samples.

This chain links TRBV30 with TRBJ1-2; D not resolved. V was pared by 3 bases and J by 14 bases, with 19 bases between. The CDR3 consists of 12 residues. Germline loops: CDR1 GTSNPN, CDR2 SVGIG (reference sequence). The CDR3 sequence is CAWRKIGKHLTF. DNA for the CDR3: TGTGCCTGGAGAAAAATAGGCAAACATCTGACCTTC.

The sample holds one count of this clone. The V gene is TRBV29-1, the J gene TRBJ2-5, with 7 bases matching TRBD2. V dropped 1 base and J dropped 1; count of bases not matched to a gene: 6. There are 15 residues in the CDR3. Germline V gives CDR1 SQVTM, CDR2 ANQGSEA. The CDR3 sequence is CSVEVASGIQETQYF. Here the CDR3 DNA reads TGCAGCGTTGAAGTAGCTAGCGGAATCCAAGAGACCCAGTACTTC.

The chain has TRBV7-9 and TRBJ2-7; possibly TRBD1 for D (6 bases). The V end lost 2 bases, the J end lost 5 bases, and 13 bases lay between the germline ends. There are 14 residues in the CDR3. The germline CDR1 and CDR2 sequences are SEHNR and FQNEAQ (reference sequence). The CDR3 is CASSLSGTPHEQYF. In DNA, the CDR3 is TGTGCCAGCAGCTTATCCGGGACACCCCACGAGCAGTACTTC.

This chain uses TRBV28 with TRBJ2-7, with D hard to call. V was trimmed by 5 bases and J by 5 bases, leaving 7 bases between them. The CDR3 consists of 11 residues. Germline V gene sequence: CDR1 MDHEN, CDR2 SYDVKM. CDR3 in amino acids: CASSRTDEQYF. The CDR3 bases are TGTGCCAGCAGTAGGACGGACGAGCAGTACTTC. The entire variable domain, with the rest obtained from reference TRBV28 and TRBJ2-7, is as follows: DVKVTQSSRYLVKRTGEKVFLECVQDMDHENMFWYRQDPGLGLRLIYFSYDVKMKEKGDIPEGYSVSREKKERFSLILESASTNQTSMYLCASSRTDEQYFGPGTRLTVT.

This chain joins TRBV29-1 and TRBJ1-1, with unresolved D. Trimming took off 5 bases at V and 1 base at J, with 8 bases between the two ends. The germline gives CDR1 SQVTM, CDR2 ANQGSEA. The CDR3 spans 12 residues. Here the CDR3 reads CSVHWPNTEAFF. The CDR3 DNA sequence: TGCAGCGTTCATTGGCCGAACACTGAAGCTTTCTTT. Supplemented by reference TRBV29-1 and TRBJ1-1, the full variable domain reads SAVISQKPSRDICQRGTSLTIQCQVDSQVTMMFWYRQQPGQSLTLIATANQGSEATYESGFVIDKFPISRPNLTFSTLTVSNMSPEDSSIYLCSVHWPNTEAFFGQGTRLTVV.

This chain connects TRBV9 to TRBJ1-5; D may be TRBD1 (6 bases). Germline values: CDR1 SGDLS, CDR2 YYNGEE. V lost 4 bases and J lost 1, with 21 bases in between. This CDR3 has 18 residues. CDR3 nucleotide sequence: TGTGCCAGCAGCCCCCGGTCAGGGGAGGGTAAGAGCAATCAGCCCCAGCATTTT. Translation gives CASSPRSGEGKSNQPQHF. Together with reference TRBV9 and TRBJ1-5, the CDR3 gives the full variable domain: DSGVTQTPKHLITATGQRVTLRCSPRSGDLSVYWYQQSLDQGLQFLIQYYNGEERAKGNILERFSAQQFPDLHSELNLSSLELGDSALYFCASSPRSGEGKSNQPQHFGDGTRLSIL.